This record looks at one T cell receptor beta chain sequence and its context. This entry belongs to a study of blood T cells in healthy people across ages. The use of a sample-barcoded 5' primer and a J-beta primer mix characterized a second PCR of roughly 6 to 11 cycles. MiXCR, run by TCRdb on the 5' RACE reads, gives a single entry per CDR3 protein. The sample comprises approximately 810,000 distinct CDR3 sequences, under 30% of which are singletons, and 15% to 20% rests with the top ten. V was shortened by 8 bases and J by 0 bases, with 13 bases between the two germline ends. CDR3 length equals 14 residues. CDR1 MGHDK and CDR2 SYGVNS come from the germline V gene.

Sequences were obtained from blood. V and J are TRBV25-1 and TRBJ1-1; D is perhaps TRBD1 (5 bases). The TCR was taken from a woman of 80 years or more in good health. CDR3 sequence reads: CASAWDEMNTEAFF. The DNA for the CDR3 is TGTGCCAGCGCCTGGGACGAGATGAACACTGAAGCTTTCTTT.